The present TCR beta chain was sequenced within a study of CD8+ T cells in alopecia areata. Study information: Scalp area affected, as a percentage, set the severity score of treated patients.

To note about this clone: Its matching antigen is unknown.

General observations from the study: A large proportion of expanded lesional clones were detected persisting in scalp and blood during tofacitinib.

The CDR3 runs to 14 residues. Germline V CDR1 and CDR2: MNHEY, SVGAGI. With 0 bases clipped from V and 9 bases from J, the junction kept 5 bases outside the gene matches. Isolated RNA was reverse transcribed into cDNA used as the sequencing template. TCRdb's table, derived via immunoSEQ multiplex PCR, lists solely in-frame clones and lacks some. Of about 76,000 clones in the sample, 66% are singletons; the top ten hold 20% to 30%. The sample's treatment: oral pan-JAK inhibitor, 5-10 mg twice daily. In alopecia areata patients, both lesional scalp punch biopsies and peripheral blood were collected. The rearrangement uses TRBV6-5 and TRBJ2-1; 7 bases fit TRBD2. The receptor was derived from a human donor with alopecia areata. The sequences come from CD8+ T cells sorted from blood, collected at week 24, from a patient treated with tofacitinib. CDR3 residues: CASSYSAGGGEQFF. CDR3 sequence (DNA): TGTGCCAGCAGTTACTCGGCGGGCGGGGGTGAGCAGTTCTTC.